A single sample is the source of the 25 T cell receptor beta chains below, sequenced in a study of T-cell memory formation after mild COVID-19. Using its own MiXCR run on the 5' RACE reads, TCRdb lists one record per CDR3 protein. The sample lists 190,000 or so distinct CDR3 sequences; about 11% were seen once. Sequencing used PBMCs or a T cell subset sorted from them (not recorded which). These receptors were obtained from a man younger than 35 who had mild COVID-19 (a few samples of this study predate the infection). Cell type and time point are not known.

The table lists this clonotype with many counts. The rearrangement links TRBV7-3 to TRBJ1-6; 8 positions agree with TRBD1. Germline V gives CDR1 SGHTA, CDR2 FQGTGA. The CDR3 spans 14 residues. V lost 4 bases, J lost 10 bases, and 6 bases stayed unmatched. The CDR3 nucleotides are TGTGCCAGCAGCTCCGGACAGGGAGGCTCACCCCTCCACTTT. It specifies CASSSGQGGSPLHF.

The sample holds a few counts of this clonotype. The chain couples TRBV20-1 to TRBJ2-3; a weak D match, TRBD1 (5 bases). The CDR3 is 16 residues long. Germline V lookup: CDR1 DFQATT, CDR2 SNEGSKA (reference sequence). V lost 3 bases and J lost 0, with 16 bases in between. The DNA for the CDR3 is TGCAGTGCTAGGTATTTCCCAGGGCTTAGCACAGATACGCAGTATTTT. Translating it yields CSARYFPGLSTDTQYF.

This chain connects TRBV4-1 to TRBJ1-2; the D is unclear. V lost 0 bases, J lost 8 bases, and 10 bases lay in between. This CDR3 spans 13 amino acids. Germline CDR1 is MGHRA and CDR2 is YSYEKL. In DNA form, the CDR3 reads TGCGCCAGCAGCCAAGAAAGGATGGGCGGCTACACCTTC. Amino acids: CASSQERMGGYTF.

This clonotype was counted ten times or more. In nucleotides, the CDR3 is TGCGCCAGCAGCTTGGTGCCAGGGTCCTACGAGCAGTACTTC. It yields the protein CASSLVPGSYEQYF. The rearrangement links TRBV5-1 to TRBJ2-7; D possibly corresponds to TRBD1 (5 bases). The CDR3 extends over 14 amino acids. Trimming removed 0 bases at V and 1 base at J, with 8 bases between. Germline-derived CDR1 and CDR2 are SGHRS and YFSETQ.

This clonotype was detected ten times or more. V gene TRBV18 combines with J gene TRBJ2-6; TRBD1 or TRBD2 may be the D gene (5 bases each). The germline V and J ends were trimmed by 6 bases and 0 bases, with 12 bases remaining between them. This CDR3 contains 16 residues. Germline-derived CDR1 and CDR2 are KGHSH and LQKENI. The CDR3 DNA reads TGTGCCAGCTCCCCAACGGGGACCTCTGGGGCCAACGTCCTGACTTTC. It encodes CASSPTGTSGANVLTF.

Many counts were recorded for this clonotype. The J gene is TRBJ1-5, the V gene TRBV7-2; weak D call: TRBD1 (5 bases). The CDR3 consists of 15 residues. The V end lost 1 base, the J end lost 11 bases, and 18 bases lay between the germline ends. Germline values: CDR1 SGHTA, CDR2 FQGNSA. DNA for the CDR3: TGTGCCAGCAGCTTAGTTCTGGGCCAGGGCTGGTCCCAGCATTTT. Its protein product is CASSLVLGQGWSQHF. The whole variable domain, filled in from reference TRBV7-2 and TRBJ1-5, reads GAGVSQSPSNKVTEKGKDVELRCDPISGHTALYWYRQSLGQGLEFLIYFQGNSAPDKSGLPSDRFSAERTGGSVSTLTIQRTQQEDSAVYLCASSLVLGQGWSQHFGDGTRLSIL.

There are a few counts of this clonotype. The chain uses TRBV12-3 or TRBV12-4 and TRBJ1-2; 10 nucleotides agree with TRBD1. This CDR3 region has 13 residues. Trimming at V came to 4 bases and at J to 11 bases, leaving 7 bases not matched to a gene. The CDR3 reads CASSWGAGQGYTF. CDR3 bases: TGTGCCAGCAGTTGGGGTGCGGGACAGGGGTACACCTTC.

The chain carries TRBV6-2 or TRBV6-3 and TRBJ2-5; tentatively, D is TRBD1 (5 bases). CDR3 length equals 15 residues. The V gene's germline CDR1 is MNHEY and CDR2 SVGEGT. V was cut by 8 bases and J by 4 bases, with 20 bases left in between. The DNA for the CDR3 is TGTGCCAGCCTCTCCGCGGCAGGGCGGAGAGAGACCCAGTACTTC. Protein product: CASLSAAGRRETQYF.

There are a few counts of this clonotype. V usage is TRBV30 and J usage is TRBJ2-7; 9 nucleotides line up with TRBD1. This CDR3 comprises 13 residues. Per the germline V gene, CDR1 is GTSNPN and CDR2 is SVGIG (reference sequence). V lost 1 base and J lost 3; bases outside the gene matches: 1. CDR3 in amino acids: CAWSGTGVYEQYF. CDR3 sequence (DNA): TGTGCCTGGAGTGGGACAGGGGTCTACGAGCAGTACTTC.

CDR3 in DNA: TGCGCCAGCAGTGCCCCCGTGGAGCGGGGAGAAAAAGCTTTCTTT. Its protein product is CASSAPVERGEKAFF. This chain joins TRBV5-1 and TRBJ1-1; no definite D call. The V gene lost 5 bases and the J gene lost 9 bases, with 23 bases spanning the gap. CDR3 length equals 15 residues. Per the germline V gene, CDR1 is SGHRS and CDR2 is YFSETQ.

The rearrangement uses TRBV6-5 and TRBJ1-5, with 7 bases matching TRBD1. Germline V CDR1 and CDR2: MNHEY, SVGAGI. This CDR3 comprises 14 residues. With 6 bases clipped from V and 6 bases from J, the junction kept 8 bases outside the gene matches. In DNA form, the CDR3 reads TGTGCCAGCAGGCGGGACAGATACAGTCAGCCCCAGCATTTT. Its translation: CASRRDRYSQPQHF.

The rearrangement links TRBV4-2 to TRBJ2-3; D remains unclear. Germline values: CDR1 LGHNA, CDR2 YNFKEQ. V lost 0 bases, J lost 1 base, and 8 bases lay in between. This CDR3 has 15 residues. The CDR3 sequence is CASSQEWVGTDTQYF. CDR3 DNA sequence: TGTGCCAGCAGCCAAGAGTGGGTGGGCACAGATACGCAGTATTTT.

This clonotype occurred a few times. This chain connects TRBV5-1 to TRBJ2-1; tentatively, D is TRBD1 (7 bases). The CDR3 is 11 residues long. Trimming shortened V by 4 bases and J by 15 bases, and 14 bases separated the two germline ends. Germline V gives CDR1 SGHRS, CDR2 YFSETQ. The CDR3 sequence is CASSAGGPRFF. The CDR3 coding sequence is TGCGCCAGCAGCGCAGGGGGGCCTCGGTTCTTC.

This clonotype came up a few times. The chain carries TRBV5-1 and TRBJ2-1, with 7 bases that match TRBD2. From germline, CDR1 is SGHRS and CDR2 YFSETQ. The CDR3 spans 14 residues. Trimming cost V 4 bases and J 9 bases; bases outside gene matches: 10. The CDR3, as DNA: TGCGCCAGCAGCATTCTCGGACTAGAATCTGAGCAGTTCTTC. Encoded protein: CASSILGLESEQFF.

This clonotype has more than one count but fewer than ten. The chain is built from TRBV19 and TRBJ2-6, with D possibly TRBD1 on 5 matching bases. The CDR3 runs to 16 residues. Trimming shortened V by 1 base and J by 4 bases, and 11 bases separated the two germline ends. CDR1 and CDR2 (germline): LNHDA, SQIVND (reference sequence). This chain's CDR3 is CASSIVGAWGANVLTF. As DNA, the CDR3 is TGTGCCAGTAGTATAGTAGGGGCGTGGGGGGCCAACGTCCTGACTTTC.

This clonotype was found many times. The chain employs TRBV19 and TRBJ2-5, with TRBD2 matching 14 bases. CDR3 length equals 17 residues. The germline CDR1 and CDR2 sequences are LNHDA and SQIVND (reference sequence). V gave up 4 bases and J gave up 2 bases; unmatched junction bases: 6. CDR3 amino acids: CASSRGLAGAMQETQYF. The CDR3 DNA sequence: TGTGCCAGTAGTAGGGGACTAGCGGGGGCTATGCAAGAGACCCAGTACTTC. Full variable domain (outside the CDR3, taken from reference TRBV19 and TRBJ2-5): DGGITQSPKYLFRKEGQNVTLSCEQNLNHDAMYWYRQDPGQGLRLIYYSQIVNDFQKGDIAEGYSVSREKKESFPLTVTSAQKNPTAFYLCASSRGLAGAMQETQYFGPGTRLLVL.

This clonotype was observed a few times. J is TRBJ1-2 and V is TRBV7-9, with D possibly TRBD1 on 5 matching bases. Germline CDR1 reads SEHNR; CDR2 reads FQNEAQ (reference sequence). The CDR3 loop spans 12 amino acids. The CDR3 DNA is TGTGCAGAGGGCCCGGGGGTGGATGGCTACACCTTC. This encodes CAEGPGVDGYTF. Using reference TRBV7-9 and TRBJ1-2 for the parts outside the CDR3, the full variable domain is DTGVSQNPRHKITKRGQNVTFRCDPISEHNRLYWYRQTLGQGPEFLTYFQNEAQLEKSRLLSDRFSAERPKGSFSTLEIQRTEQGDSAMYLCAEGPGVDGYTFGSGTRLTVV.

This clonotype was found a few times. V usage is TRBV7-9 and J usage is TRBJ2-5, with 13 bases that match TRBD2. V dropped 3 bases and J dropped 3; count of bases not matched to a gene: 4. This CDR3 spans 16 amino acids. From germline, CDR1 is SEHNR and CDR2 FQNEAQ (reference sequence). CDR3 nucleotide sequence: TGTGCCAGCAGCTTCGGACTAGCGGGGGTCGAAGAGACCCAGTACTTC. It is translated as CASSFGLAGVEETQYF.

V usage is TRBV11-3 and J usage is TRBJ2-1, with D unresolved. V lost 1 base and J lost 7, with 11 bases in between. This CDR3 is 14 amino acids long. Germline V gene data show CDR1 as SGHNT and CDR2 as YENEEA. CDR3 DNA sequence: TGTGCCAGCAGCTTAGGCTTTGATGGTAATGAGCAGTTCTTC. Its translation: CASSLGFDGNEQFF. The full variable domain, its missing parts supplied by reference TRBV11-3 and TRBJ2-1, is EAGVVQSPRYKIIEKKQPVAFWCNPISGHNTLYWYLQNLGQGPELLIRYENEEAVDDSQLPKDRFSAERLKGVDSTLKIQPAELGDSAVYLCASSLGFDGNEQFFGPGTRLTVL.

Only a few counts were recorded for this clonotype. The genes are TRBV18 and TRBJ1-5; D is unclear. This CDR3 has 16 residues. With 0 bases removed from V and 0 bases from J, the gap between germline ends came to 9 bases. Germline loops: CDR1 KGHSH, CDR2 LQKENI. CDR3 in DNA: TGTGCCAGCTCACCACCCGGACCGCATAGCAATCAGCCCCAGCATTTT. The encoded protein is CASSPPGPHSNQPQHF.

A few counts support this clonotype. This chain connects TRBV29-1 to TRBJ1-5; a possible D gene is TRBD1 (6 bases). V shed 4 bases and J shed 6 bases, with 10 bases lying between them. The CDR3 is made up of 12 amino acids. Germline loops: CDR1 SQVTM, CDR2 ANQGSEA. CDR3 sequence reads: CSVGDTPQPQHF. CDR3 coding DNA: TGCAGCGTTGGGGACACCCCTCAGCCCCAGCATTTT. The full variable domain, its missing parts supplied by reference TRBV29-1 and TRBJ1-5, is SAVISQKPSRDICQRGTSLTIQCQVDSQVTMMFWYRQQPGQSLTLIATANQGSEATYESGFVIDKFPISRPNLTFSTLTVSNMSPEDSSIYLCSVGDTPQPQHFGDGTRLSIL.

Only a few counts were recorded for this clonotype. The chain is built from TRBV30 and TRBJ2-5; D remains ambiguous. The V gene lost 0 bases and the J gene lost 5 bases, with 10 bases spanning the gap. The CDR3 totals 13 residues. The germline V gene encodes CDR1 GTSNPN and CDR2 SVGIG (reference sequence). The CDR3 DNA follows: TGTGCCTGGAGTGTACAAGGACCCGAGACCCAGTACTTC. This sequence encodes CAWSVQGPETQYF. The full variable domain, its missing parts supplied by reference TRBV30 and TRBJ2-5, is SQTIHQWPATLVQPVGSPLSLECTVEGTSNPNLYWYRQAAGRGLQLLFYSVGIGQISSEVPQNLSASRPQDRQFILSSKKLLLSDSGFYLCAWSVQGPETQYFGPGTRLLVL.

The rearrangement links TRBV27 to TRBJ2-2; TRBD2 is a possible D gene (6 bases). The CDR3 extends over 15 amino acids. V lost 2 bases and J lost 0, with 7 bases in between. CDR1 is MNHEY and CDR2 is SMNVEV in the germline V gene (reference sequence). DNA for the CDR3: TGTGCCAGCAGTTTAACGGGGGCGAACACCGGGGAGCTGTTTTTT. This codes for CASSLTGANTGELFF.

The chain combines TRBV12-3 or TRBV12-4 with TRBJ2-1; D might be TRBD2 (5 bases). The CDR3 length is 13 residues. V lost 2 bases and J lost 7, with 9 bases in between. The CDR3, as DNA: TGTGCCAGCAGTTTACACTCGGGGAATGAGCAGTTCTTC. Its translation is CASSLHSGNEQFF.

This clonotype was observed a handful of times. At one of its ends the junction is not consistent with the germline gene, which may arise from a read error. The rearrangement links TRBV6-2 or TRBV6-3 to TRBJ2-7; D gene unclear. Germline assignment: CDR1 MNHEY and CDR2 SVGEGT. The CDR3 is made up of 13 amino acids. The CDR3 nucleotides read TGTGCCAGCAGTAAGCCCCCCATCTACCAGCAGTACTTC. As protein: CASSKPPIYQQYF.